The 13 T cell receptor beta chains presented below share a single source sample, sequenced in a study of T cell changes during pregnancy in multiple sclerosis. Generated by immunoSEQ multiplex PCR, the TCRdb table keeps only in-frame clones and is missing some. The sample records over 25,000 clones, less than 90% being singletons. The material was CD8+ T cells from peripheral blood mononuclear cells, obtained before pregnancy. These TCRs come from a female donor with multiple sclerosis, enrolled in a pregnancy study.

The chain joins TRBV10-3 to TRBJ1-4; 9 positions agree with TRBD1. The germline V gene encodes CDR1 ENHRY and CDR2 SYGVKD. The CDR3 is 14 amino acids. V lost 2 bases, J lost 6 bases, and 1 base stayed unmatched. As DNA, the CDR3 is TGTGCCATCAGTGAGACAGGGGGCTATGAAAAACTGTTTTTT. It specifies CAISETGGYEKLFF.

This chain uses TRBV2 with TRBJ2-7; D is uncertain. The CDR3 is 12 amino acids. V lost 9 bases, J lost 1 base, and 10 bases lay in between. Looked up from germline, CDR1 is SNHLY and CDR2 is FYNNEI. CDR3 DNA sequence: TGTGCCAGTTTAACTACTTCCTACGAGCAGTACTTC. Translating gives CASLTTSYEQYF.

This clone was found once. Other DNA sequences from this sample encode an identical CDR3 as well. V gene TRBV7-9 combines with J gene TRBJ1-5; D gene uncertain. The CDR3 has 14 amino acids. Germline-derived CDR1 and CDR2 are SEHNR and FQNEAQ (reference sequence). V gave up 6 bases and J gave up 3 bases, with 12 bases separating them. The CDR3 DNA is TGTGCCAGCAGTCTCGACGGGTTCAATCAGCCCCAGCATTTT. Its translation: CASSLDGFNQPQHF.

The chain uses TRBV6-5 and TRBJ2-2, with 10 nucleotides matching TRBD1. With V trimmed by 8 bases and J by 6 bases, 6 bases remained unmatched. Germline lookup yields CDR1 MNHEY and CDR2 SVGAGI. The CDR3 is made up of 14 amino acids. The CDR3 DNA is TGTGCCAGCGATTCGGGACAGGGGTCCGGGGAGCTGTTTTTT. Translation gives CASDSGQGSGELFF.

This rearrangement joins TRBV7-9 to TRBJ1-4; no clear D. The V end was cut by 8 bases, the J end by 0 bases, with 13 bases between. CDR1 SEHNR and CDR2 FQNEAQ come from the germline V gene (reference sequence). The CDR3 runs to 15 residues. The CDR3 protein is CASVPSETTNEKLFF. The CDR3 nucleotides read TGTGCCAGCGTCCCCTCGGAGACAACTAATGAAAAACTGTTTTTT.

The chain recombines TRBV27 with TRBJ2-3, with unresolved D. The CDR3 is 14 amino acids. Germline CDR1 and CDR2: MNHEY and SMNVEV (reference sequence). V was trimmed by 7 bases and J by 0 bases, leaving 11 bases between them. CDR3 DNA sequence: TGTGCCAGCAACGTCGTGGGCAGCACAGATACGCAGTATTTT. Its translation: CASNVVGSTDTQYF.

This chain's CDR3 is CAASAQGARTEAFF. CDR3 DNA sequence: TGTGCCGCATCGGCCCAGGGGGCTCGCACTGAAGCTTTCTTT. The chain employs TRBV10-3 and TRBJ1-1; 8 nucleotides line up with TRBD1. Germline assignment: CDR1 ENHRY and CDR2 SYGVKD. The trim removed 11 bases at V and 4 bases at J, leaving 12 bases unmatched. The CDR3 has 14 residues.

This chain joins TRBV9 and TRBJ1-5; 10 bases match TRBD1. CDR3 size: 16 residues. V lost 0 bases, J lost 12 bases, and 12 bases stayed unmatched. CDR1 and CDR2 (germline): SGDLS, YYNGEE. CDR3 nucleotide sequence: TGTGCCAGCAGCGTAGGGATGGGACAGGGGAGAGAGGACCAGCATTTT. Encoded protein: CASSVGMGQGREDQHF.

The rearrangement links TRBV6-5 to TRBJ1-1, with TRBD1 identical over 11 bases. CDR1 MNHEY and CDR2 SVGAGI come from the germline V gene. V was clipped by 6 bases and J by 5 bases; unmatched bases: 5. This CDR3 is 14 amino acids long. CDR3 loop: CASSGQGAKTEAFF. The CDR3 coding sequence is TGTGCCAGCAGCGGACAGGGGGCTAAGACTGAAGCTTTCTTT.

This clone is classed as medium-sized (0.01 to 0.1%). The chain is built from TRBV4-3 and TRBJ1-4; 10 bases are a match to TRBD1. Trimming at V came to 3 bases and at J to 5 bases, leaving 6 bases not matched to a gene. This CDR3 region has 16 residues. From germline, CDR1 is LGHNA and CDR2 YSLEER. The CDR3 reads CASSQGQGRGNEKLFF. The CDR3 DNA sequence: TGCGCCAGCAGCCAGGGACAGGGGAGGGGGAATGAAAAACTGTTTTTT.

The CDR3 bases are TGTGCCAGCAGTTCCTCGGCCGGAGGTTACAATCAGCCCCAGCATTTT. Translating gives CASSSSAGGYNQPQHF. This sequence joins TRBV6-5 and TRBJ1-5; D not resolved. The germline CDR1 and CDR2 sequences are MNHEY and SVGAGI. Trimming shortened V by 4 bases and J by 3 bases, and 16 bases separated the two germline ends. The CDR3 runs 16 residues.

The chain uses TRBV6-1 and TRBJ1-1; 7 nucleotides match TRBD1. This CDR3 spans 16 amino acids. Losses at the gene ends were 4 bases for V and 0 bases for J; bases not matched to a gene: 8. Germline V lookup: CDR1 MNHNS, CDR2 SASEGT. This CDR3 is CASSAGGRGVNTEAFF. The CDR3 nucleotides read TGTGCCAGCAGTGCTGGGGGCAGGGGGGTGAACACTGAAGCTTTCTTT.

The gene calls are TRBV7-9 and TRBJ1-6, with D possibly being TRBD1 (6 bases). Trimming pared 5 bases from V and 4 bases from J, leaving 12 bases between. Germline lookup yields CDR1 SEHNR and CDR2 FQNEAQ (reference sequence). CDR3 length equals 15 residues. This chain's CDR3 is CASSPPTGYNSPLHF. The CDR3 DNA sequence: TGTGCCAGCAGCCCCCCTACAGGGTATAATTCACCCCTCCACTTT.